This is a list of T cell receptor beta chains from one sample in a study of blood T cells in healthy people across ages. TCRdb itself ran the 5' RACE reads through MiXCR, one entry per CDR3 protein. The table lists 1.5 million to 2 million distinct CDR3 sequences, about 50% of them singletons. Sequenced: blood. All receptors come from a woman between 40 and 55 years old in good health. Both conserved end residues are part of each CDR3. Each record gives: V gene, D gene, clone size, J gene, CDR3 protein, CDR3 DNA. The D gene is left open where the match is weak. The size entry is marked missing in some rows and otherwise reads once, few, many or a size class.

TRBV3-1	TRBD1	.	TRBJ2-2	CASSHSDRAAGELFF	TGTGCCAGCAGCCACTCAGACAGGGCTGCCGGGGAGCTGTTTTTT
TRBV6-6	.	.	TRBJ2-3	CASSLDLASDTDTQYF	TGTGCCAGCAGTCTGGATCTAGCGAGCGACACAGATACGCAGTATTTT
TRBV27	.	.	TRBJ2-3	CVSSSDLITQYF	TGTGTCAGCAGTTCCGACCTTATCACGCAGTATTTT
TRBV7-2	.	.	TRBJ1-2	CASSRGQPYGYTF	TGTGCCAGCAGCCGTGGACAGCCCTATGGCTACACCTTC
TRBV5-1	.	.	TRBJ1-2	CASSSSTRGRQGYTF	TGCGCCAGCAGCTCCTCGACCCGGGGGCGTCAAGGCTACACCTTC
TRBV10-3	TRBD1	few	TRBJ1-5	CAISESKTGRGDQPQHF	TGTGCCATCAGTGAGTCGAAGACAGGGCGGGGCGATCAGCCCCAGCATTTT
TRBV25-1	.	.	TRBJ2-7	CATQGQGIYEQYF	TGTGCCACCCAGGGGCAGGGGATCTACGAGCAGTACTTC
TRBV29-1	.	.	TRBJ2-5	CSVATGPYNEQYF	TGCAGCGTTGCTACAGGGCCCTACAATGAGCAGTACTTC
TRBV5-1	.	.	TRBJ2-7	CASSKSGSEQYF	TGCGCCAGCAGCAAATCAGGGTCCGAGCAGTACTTC
TRBV28	TRBD1	few	TRBJ1-2	CASISGTGYGYTF	TGTGCCAGCATCTCCGGGACAGGATACGGCTACACCTTC
TRBV27	TRBD1	.	TRBJ1-2	CASSRLDRDAYGYTF	TGTGCCAGCAGTCGATTAGACAGGGACGCTTATGGCTACACCTTC
TRBV7-3	.	.	TRBJ2-3	CASSFRLGKGDTQYF	TGTGCCAGCAGCTTCCGCCTCGGGAAGGGAGATACGCAGTATTTT
TRBV10-3	.	.	TRBJ1-1	CAISEGRLNTEAFF	TGTGCCATCAGTGAGGGACGGTTGAACACTGAAGCTTTCTTT
TRBV6-5	.	.	TRBJ2-3	CASSRMGAGRGDTQYF	TGTGCCAGCAGTAGGATGGGGGCAGGTAGGGGGGATACGCAGTATTTT
TRBV15	.	.	TRBJ2-6	CATSRDLAPSGANVLTF	TGTGCCACCAGCAGAGATCTTGCCCCATCTGGGGCCAACGTCCTGACTTTC
TRBV4-3	.	.	TRBJ2-1	CASSQERVSAYEQFF	TGCGCCAGCAGCCAAGAGAGGGTATCAGCCTACGAGCAGTTCTTC
TRBV12-3/TRBV12-4	.	.	TRBJ2-6	CASGGGTVNSGANVLTF	TGTGCCAGCGGGGGGGGCACAGTGAACTCTGGGGCCAACGTCCTGACTTTC
TRBV6-2/TRBV6-3	TRBD1	.	TRBJ2-5	CASSHGQEVEQYF	TGTGCCAGCAGTCACGGACAGGAAGTTGAGCAGTACTTC
TRBV6-2/TRBV6-3	.	.	TRBJ2-4	CATTRGGQNIQYF	TGTGCCACAACACGGGGTGGCCAAAACATTCAGTACTTC
TRBV28	.	.	TRBJ2-7	CASSLSGGIGYEQYF	TGTGCCAGCAGTTTATCAGGGGGGATTGGCTACGAGCAGTACTTC
TRBV20-1	.	.	TRBJ1-1	CSAKNMGKWVRGTEAFF	TGCAGTGCTAAAAATATGGGGAAGTGGGTAAGGGGCACTGAAGCTTTCTTT
TRBV20-1	TRBD2	few	TRBJ2-5	CSASFGGETQYF	TGCAGTGCTAGTTTCGGGGGGGAGACCCAGTACTTC
TRBV9	.	.	TRBJ2-6	CASSFTAGSGANVLTF	TGTGCCAGCAGCTTCACTGCTGGGTCTGGGGCCAACGTCCTGACTTTC
TRBV9	.	once	TRBJ2-3	CASSPTRLEPDTQYF	TGTGCCAGCAGCCCGACCCGGTTGGAGCCGGATACGCAGTATTTT
TRBV29-1	.	few	TRBJ2-3	CSADGRVNTQYF	TGCAGCGCCGACGGCAGGGTAAATACGCAGTATTTT
TRBV4-3	.	.	TRBJ1-1	CASSLGHSVVEAFF	TGCGCCAGCAGCCTCGGTCATTCCGTCGTTGAAGCTTTCTTT
TRBV5-1	TRBD2	.	TRBJ2-3	CASKRLAGAPGGGDTQYF	TGCGCCAGCAAGCGACTAGCGGGGGCCCCCGGGGGTGGTGATACGCAGTATTTT
TRBV27	.	.	TRBJ1-1	CASSHHAPGTEAFF	TGTGCCAGCAGTCACCACGCACCTGGCACTGAAGCTTTCTTT
TRBV29-1	TRBD2	.	TRBJ2-7	CSVEDRGGQVYEQYF	TGCAGCGTTGAAGATCGCGGGGGGCAAGTCTACGAGCAGTACTTC
TRBV28	.	once	TRBJ1-2	CASRTAFFYGYTF	TGTGCCAGCAGGACAGCCTTCTTCTATGGCTACACCTTC